Each of the 3 T cell receptor beta chains below was sequenced from the same sample in a study of control samples from healthy donors and cancer patients. Assay used: immunoSEQ multiplex PCR; TCRdb lists only in-frame clones, some missing. Of 98,000 or so clones listed, about 79% are singletons. The source material was blood. These receptors were taken from a woman in her thirties in good health.

For the CDR3, the DNA is TGTGCCAGCAGCTTCGTCGGGGGAGGCGGGGAGACCCAGTACTTC. It is translated as CASSFVGGGGETQYF. The chain has TRBV11-2 and TRBJ2-5, with D possibly TRBD2 on 6 matching bases. Trimming left V 3 bases short and J 5 bases short, with 16 bases between. Germline V gene lookup returns CDR1 SGHAT and CDR2 FQNNGV. The CDR3 extends over 15 amino acids.

The rearrangement links TRBV12-3 or TRBV12-4 to TRBJ1-2; no definite D call. The CDR3 is 12 amino acids. The germline V and J ends were trimmed by 3 bases and 10 bases, with 12 bases remaining between them. The CDR3 sequence: CASSFRAPDYTF. The CDR3 nucleotides are TGTGCCAGCAGTTTTCGAGCCCCAGACTACACCTTC.

The chain is built from TRBV15 and TRBJ1-6; D gene ambiguous. There are 15 residues in the CDR3. The V end lost 6 bases, the J end lost 4 bases, and 13 bases lay between the germline ends. Looked up from germline, CDR1 is LNHNV and CDR2 is YYDKDF (reference sequence). The CDR3 DNA sequence: TGTGCCACCAGTCAAGGGAGGGATTATAATTCACCCCTCCACTTT. This gives the protein CATSQGRDYNSPLHF.